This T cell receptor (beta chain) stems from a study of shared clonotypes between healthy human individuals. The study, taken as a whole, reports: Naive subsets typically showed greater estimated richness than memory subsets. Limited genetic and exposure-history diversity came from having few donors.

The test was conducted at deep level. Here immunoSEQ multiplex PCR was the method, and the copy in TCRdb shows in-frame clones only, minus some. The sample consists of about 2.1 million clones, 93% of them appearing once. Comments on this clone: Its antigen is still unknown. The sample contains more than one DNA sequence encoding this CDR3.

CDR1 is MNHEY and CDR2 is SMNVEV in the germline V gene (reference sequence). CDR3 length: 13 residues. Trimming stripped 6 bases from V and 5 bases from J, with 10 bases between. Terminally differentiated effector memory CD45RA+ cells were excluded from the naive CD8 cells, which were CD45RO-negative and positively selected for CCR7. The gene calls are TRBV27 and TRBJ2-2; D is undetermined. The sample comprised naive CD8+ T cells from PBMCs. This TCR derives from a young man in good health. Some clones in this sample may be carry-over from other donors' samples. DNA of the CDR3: TGTGCCAGCAGCCTCTTAAGTACCGGGGAGCTGTTTTTT. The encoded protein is CASSLLSTGELFF.